This T cell receptor beta chain emerged from a study of cytomegalovirus exposure and HLA in healthy donors. The study ran its PCR with 60 Vbeta and 13 Jbeta primers. Libraries were prepared by immunoSEQ multiplex PCR; TCRdb keeps only in-frame clonotypes and omits some of them. Seen here are under 200,000 clones, approximately 80% observed once, and the top ten hold around 2%. The sequenced sample was PBMCs. The origin of this receptor is a woman younger than 30 in good health and CMV-seropositive.

The CDR3 DNA follows: TGTGCCAGCAGCTTAGGGGGGACAACTAAAGAGACCCAGTACTTC. It specifies CASSLGGTTKETQYF. This chain connects TRBV11-2 to TRBJ2-5, with a possible D match to TRBD1 (6 bases). CDR1 and CDR2 from the germline V gene are SGHAT and FQNNGV. The CDR3 runs to 15 residues. Deletions cut 1 base from V and 3 bases from J, with 12 bases between.